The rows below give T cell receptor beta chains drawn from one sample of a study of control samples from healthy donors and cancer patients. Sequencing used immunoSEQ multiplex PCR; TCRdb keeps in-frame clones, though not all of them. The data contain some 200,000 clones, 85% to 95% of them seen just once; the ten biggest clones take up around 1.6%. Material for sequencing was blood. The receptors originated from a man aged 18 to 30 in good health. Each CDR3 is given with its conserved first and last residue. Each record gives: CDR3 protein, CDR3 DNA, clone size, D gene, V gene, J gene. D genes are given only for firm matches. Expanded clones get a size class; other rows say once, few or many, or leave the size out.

CDR3aa: CASSSTGTDYGYTF; CDR3nt: TGTGCCAGTAGTAGCACCGGGACAGACTATGGCTACACCTTC; abundance: .; d_gene: TRBD1; v_gene: TRBV19; j_gene: TRBJ1-2
CDR3aa: CASSEGSSAATDTQYF; CDR3nt: TGTGCCAGCAGTGAAGGATCTAGCGCGGCCACAGATACGCAGTATTTT; abundance: .; d_gene: .; v_gene: TRBV2; j_gene: TRBJ2-3
CDR3aa: CASSPGRSNQPQHF; CDR3nt: TGTGCCAGCAGTCCGGGAAGGAGCAATCAGCCCCAGCATTTT; abundance: once; d_gene: .; v_gene: TRBV28; j_gene: TRBJ1-5
CDR3aa: CASSESRAYEQYF; CDR3nt: TGCGCCAGCAGTGAGAGCAGGGCGTACGAGCAGTACTTC; abundance: .; d_gene: .; v_gene: TRBV10-2; j_gene: TRBJ2-7
CDR3aa: CASSEGQSYEKLFF; CDR3nt: TGCGCCAGCAGTGAAGGACAGTCCTATGAAAAACTGTTTTTT; abundance: .; d_gene: .; v_gene: TRBV10-1; j_gene: TRBJ1-4
CDR3aa: CAISEDRGLGYTF; CDR3nt: TGTGCCATCAGCGAGGACAGGGGACTCGGCTACACCTTC; abundance: .; d_gene: TRBD1; v_gene: TRBV10-3; j_gene: TRBJ1-2
CDR3aa: CASSLKPPGQGSSGELFF; CDR3nt: TGTGCCAGCAGTTTAAAACCACCGGGACAGGGTAGTTCCGGGGAGCTGTTTTTT; abundance: .; d_gene: TRBD1; v_gene: TRBV28; j_gene: TRBJ2-2
CDR3aa: CASSLAGSTDTQYF; CDR3nt: TGTGCCAGCAGCTTAGCGGGTAGCACAGATACGCAGTATTTT; abundance: .; d_gene: .; v_gene: TRBV11-2; j_gene: TRBJ2-3
CDR3aa: CASTHRDRGGYGYTF; CDR3nt: TGCGCCAGCACCCACCGGGACAGGGGCGGGTATGGCTACACCTTC; abundance: .; d_gene: TRBD1; v_gene: TRBV10-1; j_gene: TRBJ1-2
CDR3aa: CASSQPGTGTGADNEQFF; CDR3nt: TGTGCCAGCAGCCAACCGGGGACCGGGACAGGGGCTGACAATGAGCAGTTCTTC; abundance: .; d_gene: TRBD1; v_gene: TRBV4-2; j_gene: TRBJ2-1
CDR3aa: CASSQSRGWPTDTQYF; CDR3nt: TGTGCCAGCAGCCAATCGAGGGGATGGCCGACAGATACGCAGTATTTT; abundance: .; d_gene: .; v_gene: TRBV3-1/TRBV3-2; j_gene: TRBJ2-3
CDR3aa: CVRSLPTKPDSGSWEKLFF; CDR3nt: TGTGTCAGAAGCTTACCAACCAAGCCGGACAGCGGTAGTTGGGAAAAACTGTTTTTT; abundance: once; d_gene: .; v_gene: TRBV7-5; j_gene: TRBJ1-4
CDR3aa: CASSQDSPYGGTEAFF; CDR3nt: TGTGCCAGCAGCCAAGACAGCCCCTACGGGGGCACTGAAGCTTTCTTT; abundance: .; d_gene: .; v_gene: TRBV7-3; j_gene: TRBJ1-1
CDR3aa: CASSQGDRGPHRLNSPLHF; CDR3nt: TGCGCCAGCAGCCAGGGGGACAGGGGGCCCCACCGCCTTAATTCACCCCTCCACTTT; abundance: .; d_gene: TRBD1; v_gene: TRBV4-1; j_gene: TRBJ1-6
CDR3aa: CASSEGSGANVLTF; CDR3nt: TGTGCCAGCAGCGAGGGGTCCGGGGCCAACGTCCTGACTTTC; abundance: .; d_gene: .; v_gene: TRBV9; j_gene: TRBJ2-6
CDR3aa: CASSVGLAEETQYF; CDR3nt: TGTGCCAGCAGCGTTGGACTAGCTGAAGAGACCCAGTACTTC; abundance: .; d_gene: TRBD2; v_gene: TRBV5-4; j_gene: TRBJ2-5
CDR3aa: CASYRGTEQFF; CDR3nt: TGTGCCAGTTACAGGGGAACTGAGCAGTTCTTC; abundance: .; d_gene: TRBD1; v_gene: TRBV12-3/TRBV12-4; j_gene: TRBJ2-1
CDR3aa: CASSVGTSGGYNADTQYF; CDR3nt: TGTGCCAGCAGCGTAGGGACTAGCGGGGGGTATAACGCAGATACGCAGTATTTT; abundance: .; d_gene: TRBD2; v_gene: TRBV9; j_gene: TRBJ2-3
CDR3aa: CASSLRDRAGANVLTF; CDR3nt: TGTGCCAGCAGCTTAAGGGACAGGGCTGGGGCCAACGTCCTGACTTTC; abundance: .; d_gene: TRBD1; v_gene: TRBV7-3; j_gene: TRBJ2-6
CDR3aa: CASTKTGVPHEQYF; CDR3nt: TGCGCCAGCACCAAGACAGGGGTTCCCCACGAGCAGTACTTC; abundance: .; d_gene: TRBD1; v_gene: TRBV5-1; j_gene: TRBJ2-7
CDR3aa: CSVGGGLSDEQYF; CDR3nt: TGCAGCGTAGGGGGGGGGCTCAGCGACGAGCAGTACTTC; abundance: .; d_gene: .; v_gene: TRBV29-1; j_gene: TRBJ2-7
CDR3aa: CASSPRGGPYEQYF; CDR3nt: TGTGCCAGCAGCCCCCGGGGCGGTCCCTACGAGCAGTACTTC; abundance: .; d_gene: .; v_gene: TRBV11-2; j_gene: TRBJ2-7
CDR3aa: CASSLYRGRTDTQYF; CDR3nt: TGTGCCAGCTCACTCTACAGGGGGCGGACAGATACGCAGTATTTT; abundance: .; d_gene: TRBD1; v_gene: TRBV18; j_gene: TRBJ2-3
CDR3aa: CASSPGWSTTDTQYF; CDR3nt: TGTGCCAGCAGCCCCGGATGGTCTACCACAGATACGCAGTATTTT; abundance: once; d_gene: .; v_gene: TRBV7-3; j_gene: TRBJ2-3
CDR3aa: CASRSTDRAGSSPLHF; CDR3nt: TGTGCCAGCAGATCCACCGACAGGGCGGGTAGTTCACCCCTCCACTTT; abundance: .; d_gene: TRBD1; v_gene: TRBV5-6; j_gene: TRBJ1-6
CDR3aa: CASSETNDVGETQYF; CDR3nt: TGTGCCAGCAGTGAAACTAACGATGTCGGTGAGACCCAGTACTTC; abundance: .; d_gene: .; v_gene: TRBV25-1; j_gene: TRBJ2-5
CDR3aa: CASSLTGGTSTDTQYF; CDR3nt: TGTGCCAGCAGCTTAACGGGGGGGACTAGCACAGATACGCAGTATTTT; abundance: .; d_gene: TRBD2; v_gene: TRBV7-3; j_gene: TRBJ2-3
CDR3aa: CASSEAGDYGYTF; CDR3nt: TGTGCCAGCAGTGAGGCCGGTGACTATGGCTACACCTTC; abundance: .; d_gene: .; v_gene: TRBV25-1; j_gene: TRBJ1-2
CDR3aa: CASRETGVAYEQYF; CDR3nt: TGCGCCAGCAGAGAGACAGGAGTAGCCTACGAGCAGTACTTC; abundance: .; d_gene: .; v_gene: TRBV5-1; j_gene: TRBJ2-7
CDR3aa: CASSPGRDYGYTF; CDR3nt: TGTGCCAGTAGTCCGGGGAGGGACTATGGCTACACCTTC; abundance: .; d_gene: .; v_gene: TRBV19; j_gene: TRBJ1-2
CDR3aa: CGPTSGYNEQFF; CDR3nt: TGTGGCCCGACTAGCGGCTACAATGAGCAGTTCTTC; abundance: once; d_gene: .; v_gene: TRBV12-1; j_gene: TRBJ2-1
CDR3aa: CATTLENNEQFF; CDR3nt: TGTGCCACGACCCTCGAAAACAATGAGCAGTTCTTC; abundance: .; d_gene: .; v_gene: TRBV6-5; j_gene: TRBJ2-1
CDR3aa: CASSLENGPYEQYF; CDR3nt: TGCGCCAGCAGCTTGGAAAACGGACCCTACGAGCAGTACTTC; abundance: .; d_gene: .; v_gene: TRBV5-1; j_gene: TRBJ2-7
CDR3aa: CASSLGAGAQPQHF; CDR3nt: TGTGCCAGCAGCTTAGGGGCAGGGGCCCAGCCCCAGCATTTT; abundance: .; d_gene: .; v_gene: TRBV7-9; j_gene: TRBJ1-5
CDR3aa: CASSSGTGANSPLHF; CDR3nt: TGTGCCAGCAGTTCGGGGACAGGGGCTAATTCACCCCTCCACTTT; abundance: .; d_gene: TRBD1; v_gene: TRBV6-5; j_gene: TRBJ1-6